This T cell receptor beta chain was found in a study of control samples from healthy donors and cancer patients. The assay was immunoSEQ multiplex PCR, and TCRdb's table has in-frame clones only and misses some. The table records about 97,000 clones, more than 85% of them present only once. The sample holds one count of this clone. Sequencing input: blood. The TCR sequence derives from a man aged 25-40 years in good health.

CDR3 DNA sequence: TGTGCCAGTAAGGTGGGGAGTACTGAAGCTTTCTTT. The encoded protein is CASKVGSTEAFF. The chain uses TRBV19 and TRBJ1-1, with D unresolved. V was cut by 7 bases and J by 5 bases, with 11 bases left in between. This CDR3 comprises 12 residues. The germline gives CDR1 LNHDA, CDR2 SQIVND (reference sequence).